This note documents a single T cell receptor (beta chain) sequence. Followed longitudinally, the Seattle patients had been enrolled during active infection. The record originates from a study of blood T cell repertoires in COVID-19. Across the whole study: The samples span acute and convalescent COVID-19 from the United States, Italy and Spain. T cells, B-cell-depleted T cells, or PBMCs provided the cDNA or gDNA that served as material.

Clones were sequenced by immunoSEQ multiplex PCR, and TCRdb holds only the in-frame ones, with some missing. In the table there are roughly 100,000 clones, about three quarters of which are singletons. The CDR3 has 17 amino acids. Germline values: CDR1 WNHNN, CDR2 SYGVQD (reference sequence). Trimming left V 3 bases short and J 1 base short, with 17 bases between. This chain links TRBV10-1 with TRBJ2-3, with D maybe TRBD1 (6 bases). Sample: peripheral blood. The source of this sequence is a man older than 75 with COVID-19, enrolled during active disease. CDR3 protein: CASSDFAGEGGTDTQYF. The CDR3 region has the DNA TGCGCCAGCAGTGACTTCGCAGGGGAAGGTGGCACAGATACGCAGTATTTT.